These 30 T cell receptor beta chains were all obtained from the same sample, sequenced in a study of T cells in Graves' hyperthyroidism and ophthalmopathy. RNA transcripts served as the template for amplifying TCR beta CDR3 regions. RT-PCR in the first round (using the HTBI primer set) targeted the TCR CDR3. TCRdb redid the calling of the multiplex PCR reads with MiXCR, one entry per CDR3 protein. The data hold about 400,000 distinct CDR3 sequences, with more than 15% observed a single time. What was sequenced was blood. The origin of the receptors is a woman aged 18-29 years with Graves' hyperthyroidism.

This clonotype was seen repeatedly, ten times or more. V usage is TRBV28 and J usage is TRBJ2-2, with a tentative D call TRBD1 (6 bases). This CDR3 is 15 amino acids long. The ends were cut back, 1 base at V and 3 bases at J, with 9 bases in the middle. Germline CDR1 reads MDHEN; CDR2 reads SYDVKM. This CDR3 is CASSLSSGDTGELFF. In DNA form, the CDR3 reads TGTGCCAGCAGTTTATCGTCAGGGGACACCGGGGAGCTGTTTTTT.

This clonotype was detected many times. The chain combines TRBV6-1 with TRBJ2-7; D is perhaps TRBD1 (6 bases). CDR3 length equals 13 residues. Germline lookup yields CDR1 MNHNS and CDR2 SASEGT. With 4 bases removed from V and 6 bases from J, the gap between germline ends came to 13 bases. CDR3 amino acids: CASSALTGFEQYF. The CDR3 bases are TGTGCCAGCAGTGCATTAACAGGGTTCGAGCAGTACTTC.

This clonotype was detected many times. The V and J genes are TRBV11-2 and TRBJ1-6; possibly TRBD1 for D (6 bases). The V end was cut by 5 bases, the J end by 8 bases, with 13 bases between. The CDR3 totals 14 residues. Germline V lookup: CDR1 SGHAT, CDR2 FQNNGV. CDR3 residues: CASSQGGGHSPLHF. CDR3 sequence (DNA): TGTGCCAGCAGCCAAGGGGGTGGCCATTCACCCCTCCACTTT. The whole variable domain, filled in from reference TRBV11-2 and TRBJ1-6, reads EAGVAQSPRYKIIEKRQSVAFWCNPISGHATLYWYQQILGQGPKLLIQFQNNGVVDDSQLPKDRFSAERLKGVDSTLKIQPAKLEDSAVYLCASSQGGGHSPLHFGNGTRLTVT.

This clonotype was seen ten or more times. The V call is TRBV11-2, the J call TRBJ2-2; the D gene could be TRBD1 or TRBD2 (5 bases each). Germline CDR1 SGHAT, CDR2 FQNNGV. The V and J ends lost 7 bases and 1 base respectively, with 25 bases between them. This CDR3 contains 19 residues. CDR3 bases: TGTGCCAGCACCATAAAGTGGGGGTCGTTGGGGCGGAACACCGGGGAGCTGTTTTTT. Amino acid sequence: CASTIKWGSLGRNTGELFF.

This clonotype was detected many times. This sequence joins TRBV5-1 and TRBJ2-3, with 11 bases lining up with TRBD2. Germline V gene data show CDR1 as SGHRS and CDR2 as YFSETQ. The length of the CDR3 is 18 residues. V lost 4 bases to trimming and J lost 6 bases; unmatched junction nucleotides: 16. CDR3: CASSPWGLAGGPMDTQYF. Here the CDR3 DNA reads TGCGCCAGCAGCCCTTGGGGCTTAGCGGGAGGGCCTATGGATACGCAGTATTTT.

Concerning this clonotype itself: Just one base apart from a much larger clone, this may be a read error. V gene TRBV28 combines with J gene TRBJ1-2, with a weak D call TRBD1 (5 bases). The germline V gene has CDR1 MDHEN and CDR2 SYDVKM. This CDR3 is 13 amino acids long. The CDR3 DNA follows: TGTGCCAGCAGTTTATGGGCAGGACATGGCTGCACCTTC. It translates to CASSLWAGHGCTF.

This clonotype appeared a few times. The V and J genes are TRBV9 and TRBJ1-3, with D unclear. Germline V gene lookup returns CDR1 SGDLS and CDR2 YYNGEE. CDR3 length: 16 amino acids. Deletions cut 0 bases from V and 2 bases from J, with 12 bases between. The CDR3 spells CASSVAPGTAGNTIYF. CDR3 coding DNA: TGTGCCAGCAGCGTAGCCCCCGGTACTGCTGGAAACACCATATATTTT.

This clonotype was counted a few times. The V and J genes are TRBV6-5 and TRBJ2-1, with D unclear. This CDR3 has 12 residues. Trimming removed 0 bases at V and 9 bases at J, with 6 bases between. CDR1 is MNHEY and CDR2 is SVGAGI in the germline V gene. The CDR3 nucleotides read TGTGCCAGCAGTTACTCATACGGTGAGCAGTTCTTC. This sequence encodes CASSYSYGEQFF.

This clonotype occurred many times. The chain has TRBV12-3 or TRBV12-4 and TRBJ2-5; no firm D call. Trimming cost V 6 bases and J 1 base, with 12 bases left between them. The CDR3 is 14 residues long. In nucleotides, the CDR3 is TGTGCCAGCAGCTCGTCCCCGAGCCAAGAGACCCAGTACTTC. This gives the protein CASSSSPSQETQYF.

This clonotype was detected only a few times. The rearrangement uses TRBV7-3 and TRBJ1-2; unclear D gene. CDR1 SGHTA and CDR2 FQGTGA come from the germline V gene. V lost 2 bases to trimming and J lost 0 bases, with 13 bases between them. The CDR3 length is 16 residues. CDR3 bases: TGTGCCAGCAGCTTATGGGATGGAGGGTCTAACTATGGCTACACCTTC. This encodes CASSLWDGGSNYGYTF.

V usage is TRBV7-6 and J usage is TRBJ2-2; D possibly corresponds to TRBD2 (5 bases). This CDR3 spans 12 amino acids. Trimming pared 1 base from V and 12 bases from J, leaving 9 bases between. CDR1 is SGHVS, CDR2 FNYEAQ, per germline. The CDR3 coding sequence is TGTGCCAGCAGCTTAGTTCCGGGGAAGCTGTTTTTT. Encoded protein: CASSLVPGKLFF.

This clonotype was seen at least ten times. The chain couples TRBV12-3 or TRBV12-4 to TRBJ2-3; D unclear. The CDR3 has 11 amino acids. The V gene lost 3 bases and the J gene lost 5 bases, with 3 bases spanning the gap. The CDR3 nucleotides are TGTGCCAGCAGTTTCGGAGATACGCAGTATTTT. It translates to CASSFGDTQYF.

The chain couples TRBV12-3 or TRBV12-4 to TRBJ2-1; TRBD2 is a possible D gene (7 bases). The CDR3 sequence is 15 residues long. Trimming removed 6 bases from V and 6 bases from J, with 18 bases in between. CDR3 bases: TGTGCCAGCAGCCCGTGGGGGGGGGCCCCCAATGAGCAGTTCTTC. Its translation: CASSPWGGAPNEQFF.

This clonotype came up many times. The chain links TRBV7-3 to TRBJ2-3, with D perhaps TRBD1 (8 bases). CDR1 is SGHTA and CDR2 is FQGTGA in the germline V gene. Trimming left V 3 bases short and J 6 bases short, with 16 bases between. The CDR3 covers 15 residues. This CDR3 is CASSFLGGDRDTQYF. In nucleotides, the CDR3 is TGTGCCAGCAGCTTTTTGGGGGGGGACAGGGATACGCAGTATTTT.

The table lists this clonotype with a few counts. The chain is built from TRBV27 and TRBJ2-6; TRBD1 matches at 7 bases. Germline assignment: CDR1 MNHEY and CDR2 SMNVEV (reference sequence). The J segment lost 3 bases and the V segment lost 3 bases, leaving 11 bases of the junction unmatched. This CDR3 region has 18 residues. CDR3 sequence: CASSFSSRDSFGANVLTF. The CDR3 DNA reads as TGTGCCAGCAGTTTTTCGTCCCGGGACAGTTTTGGGGCCAACGTCCTGACTTTC.

This clonotype was counted only a few times. Just one base apart from a much larger clone, this may be a read error. The J gene is TRBJ2-1, the V gene TRBV5-1; D perhaps matches TRBD2 (6 bases). Germline-derived CDR1 and CDR2 are SGHRS and YFSETQ. Trimming removed 3 bases from V and 3 bases from J, with 7 bases in between. CDR3 length: 13 amino acids. CDR3 in DNA: TGCGCCAGCAGCTCGGAGGGCTACAATGAGCAGTTCTTC. Its translation is CASSSEGYNEQFF. The entire variable domain, with the rest obtained from reference TRBV5-1 and TRBJ2-1, is as follows: KAGVTQTPRYLIKTRGQQVTLSCSPISGHRSVSWYQQTPGQGLQFLFEYFSETQRNKGNFPGRFSGRQFSNSRSEMNVSTLELGDSALYLCASSSEGYNEQFFGPGTRLTVL.

This clonotype appeared many times. The chain recombines TRBV12-5 with TRBJ1-1; 7 bases are a match to TRBD1. After removal of 0 bases from V and 0 bases from J, the junction contained 7 bases not matched to a gene. The germline V gene has CDR1 LGHNT and CDR2 FRNRAP. The CDR3 runs 17 residues. CDR3 region: CASGLVTRGQLNTEAFF. The CDR3 nucleotides read TGTGCTAGTGGTTTGGTAACGAGGGGGCAATTGAACACTGAAGCTTTCTTT.

This clonotype was observed many times. The chain employs TRBV2 and TRBJ2-3; D gene uncertain. The CDR3 runs 14 residues. The V and J ends lost 6 bases and 2 bases respectively, with 12 bases between them. From germline, CDR1 is SNHLY and CDR2 FYNNEI. The CDR3 here is CASSRSWVTDTQYF. Written as DNA, the CDR3 is TGTGCCAGCAGCCGGTCCTGGGTCACAGATACGCAGTATTTT.

This clonotype was observed at least ten times. The chain joins TRBV11-1 to TRBJ2-3; D may be TRBD1 or TRBD2 (5 bases each). CDR1 is SGHAT, CDR2 FQDESV, per germline (reference sequence). This CDR3 is 20 amino acids long. The ends were cut back, 5 bases at V and 0 bases at J, with 27 bases in the middle. This CDR3 is CASSGRSLRDLRLSTDTQYF. Here the CDR3 DNA reads TGTGCCAGCAGCGGAAGAAGCCTCCGGGACCTTCGGTTGAGCACAGATACGCAGTATTTT.

Many counts were recorded for this clonotype. The rearrangement joins TRBV2 to TRBJ1-1; 8 nucleotides agree with TRBD1. Germline V CDR1 and CDR2: SNHLY, FYNNEI. The CDR3 runs to 15 residues. V lost 5 bases to trimming and J lost 6 bases; unmatched junction nucleotides: 11. Written as DNA, the CDR3 is TGTGCCAGCAGTCCGGGGACAGGCACGAGAGCTGAAGCTTTCTTT. This translates into CASSPGTGTRAEAFF.

This clonotype was counted many times. The V gene is TRBV12-3 or TRBV12-4, the J gene TRBJ2-7; 11 bases agree with TRBD1. This CDR3 is built from 18 residues. J was trimmed by 0 bases and V by 6 bases; bases with no gene match: 13. In DNA, the CDR3 is TGTGCCAGCAGGTCGGGACAGGGGGGGCGACTCAGCTCCTACGAGCAGTACTTC. This gives the protein CASRSGQGGRLSSYEQYF.

V and J are TRBV19 and TRBJ2-5; D is undetermined. The germline V gene encodes CDR1 LNHDA and CDR2 SQIVND (reference sequence). This CDR3 contains 13 residues. The V end lost 6 bases, the J end lost 0 bases, and 8 bases lay between the germline ends. The CDR3 spells CASRVGNQETQYF. The CDR3 region has the DNA TGTGCCAGTAGGGTAGGAAACCAAGAGACCCAGTACTTC.

This clonotype was seen repeatedly, ten times or more. The chain uses TRBV15 and TRBJ2-7, with D perhaps being TRBD1 or TRBD2 (5 bases each). Looked up from germline, CDR1 is LNHNV and CDR2 is YYDKDF (reference sequence). Trimming shortened V by 3 bases and J by 0 bases, and 6 bases separated the two germline ends. The CDR3 extends over 13 amino acids. The CDR3 is CATSSGASYEQYF. The DNA of the CDR3 is TGTGCCACCAGCAGCGGGGCCTCCTACGAGCAGTACTTC.

This clonotype was found many times. The rearrangement joins TRBV27 to TRBJ2-1; the D is unclear. V was cut by 8 bases and J by 6 bases, with 14 bases left in between. Germline V gene lookup returns CDR1 MNHEY and CDR2 SMNVEV (reference sequence). The CDR3 is 13 amino acids. In DNA form, the CDR3 reads TGTGCCAGCCGTGTTATCCTAGGCAATGAGCAGTTCTTC. Translating it yields CASRVILGNEQFF.

This clonotype was recorded many times. This rearrangement joins TRBV19 to TRBJ1-1; D is ambiguous. Germline CDR1 LNHDA, CDR2 SQIVND (reference sequence). Trimming stripped 8 bases from V and 6 bases from J, with 13 bases between. The CDR3 is made up of 12 amino acids. DNA of the CDR3: TGTGCCAGTGGTGGCGGCGGACCTGAAGCTTTCTTT. Amino acids: CASGGGGPEAFF.

This clonotype was seen only once. A much larger clone is a single base away; this may be a read error. The J gene is TRBJ2-1, the V gene TRBV12-3 or TRBV12-4, with TRBD1 as a possible D gene (5 bases). The CDR3 consists of 18 residues. Between the trimmed V and J ends, which lost 0 bases and 2 bases, there was a span of 17 bases. The CDR3, as DNA: TGTGCCAGCAGTTTAGCGTCTAGGGGTGGGCTTGCCTACAATGAGCAGTTCTTC. Encoded protein: CASSLASRGGLAYNEQFF.

This clonotype was detected many times. J is TRBJ2-5 and V is TRBV2, with D perhaps TRBD1 (6 bases). The length of the CDR3 is 13 residues. The ends were cut back, 6 bases at V and 7 bases at J, with 15 bases in the middle. Germline V CDR1 and CDR2: SNHLY, FYNNEI. This chain's CDR3 is CASRYRQAVTQYF. CDR3 in DNA: TGTGCCAGCAGATATAGACAGGCGGTGACCCAGTACTTC.

This clonotype has a handful of counts. This could be a read error, since a much larger clone is one nucleotide away. The gene calls are TRBV30 and TRBJ2-2, with D maybe TRBD2 (6 bases). Per germline, CDR1 GTSNPN and CDR2 SVGIG (reference sequence). This CDR3 region has 15 residues. Here the CDR3 reads CAWTASGSNTGELLF. The CDR3 nucleotides are TGTGCCTGGACGGCCAGCGGGTCGAACACCGGGGAGCTGCTTTTT.

This clonotype was counted ten times or more. V and J are TRBV18 and TRBJ2-2; D uncertain. V lost 3 bases and J 7 bases, leaving 9 bases between the germline ends. This CDR3 is 13 amino acids long. Germline V gene lookup returns CDR1 KGHSH and CDR2 LQKENI. The DNA of the CDR3 is TGTGCCAGCTCACCCATCGACCGCGGGGAGCTGTTTTTT. Its translation: CASSPIDRGELFF.

The rearrangement uses TRBV7-3 and TRBJ2-3, with 11 positions matching TRBD2. The CDR3 totals 17 residues. The V segment lost 4 bases and the J segment 3 bases; nucleotides outside the gene matches: 9. Per germline, CDR1 SGHTA and CDR2 FQGTGA. CDR3 loop: CASSSPGLAGPTDTQYF. As DNA, the CDR3 is TGTGCCAGCAGCTCTCCCGGACTAGCGGGCCCGACAGATACGCAGTATTTT.